This T cell receptor (beta chain) was found in a study of cytomegalovirus exposure and HLA in healthy donors. Notes on the study in general: Reports described diagnosis of cytomegalovirus status by the classifier as highly specific and sensitive. There were some V segments, including TRBV6-2 and TRBV6-3, excluded as indistinguishable.

Healthy individuals who donated bone marrow served as the donors. On this clone: Its cognate antigen is unknown.

The PCR ran on 60 Vbeta and 13 Jbeta primers. Some clones are missing from TCRdb's copy, which holds only in-frame ones; the method was immunoSEQ multiplex PCR. The table lists about 42,000 clones. Germline V CDR1 and CDR2: SEHNR, FQNEAQ (reference sequence). V was clipped by 5 bases and J by 6 bases; unmatched bases: 17. The CDR3 consists of 17 residues. The chain carries TRBV7-9 and TRBJ2-3; 7 nucleotides align to TRBD2. The source is a man younger than 45 in good health and CMV-seronegative. The specimen was PBMCs. CDR3 in DNA: TGTGCCAGCAGCCCCTCCAGCGGGGCCGGCCACCACGATACGCAGTATTTT. Protein sequence: CASSPSSGAGHHDTQYF. The entire variable domain, with the rest obtained from reference TRBV7-9 and TRBJ2-3, is as follows: DTGVSQNPRHKITKRGQNVTFRCDPISEHNRLYWYRQTLGQGPEFLTYFQNEAQLEKSRLLSDRFSAERPKGSFSTLEIQRTEQGDSAMYLCASSPSSGAGHHDTQYFGPGTRLTVL.